This T cell receptor (beta chain) was documented in a study of cytomegalovirus exposure and HLA in healthy donors. Study overall: Of 350 to 400 genotyped donors, 81% grouped in the Caucasian-associated ancestry cluster. General observations from the study: Among TCR beta chains, those listed as cytomegalovirus-associated numbered fewer than 200.

Comments on this clone: The antigen is unknown.

This CDR3 spans 15 amino acids. CDR1 is LNHDA and CDR2 is SQIVND in the germline V gene (reference sequence). V dropped 3 bases and J dropped 4; count of bases not matched to a gene: 6. PCR primers comprised 60 Vbeta and 13 Jbeta primers. Assay used: immunoSEQ multiplex PCR; TCRdb lists only in-frame clones, some missing. The sample lists 120,000 or so clones; approximately 75% were seen once. The chain carries TRBV19 and TRBJ2-1; 7 bases align to TRBD2. Material: PBMCs. This receptor was obtained from a woman in her forties or fifties in good health and CMV-seronegative. CDR3 sequence (DNA): TGTGCCAGTAGTATCGGTCTAGCGGATTACAATGAGCAGTTCTTC. Its translation: CASSIGLADYNEQFF.